In its sample, the clone carrying this T cell receptor (beta chain) was seen many times. Its antigen is unidentified. These data originate in a study of Graves' ophthalmopathy and Graves' hyperthyroidism. RNA served as the template for amplifying TCR beta CDR3 regions. The workflow started with a first-round RT-PCR run with HTBI primers and then moved on to a second-round multiplex PCR. A single record per CDR3 protein comes from TCRdb applying MiXCR to the multiplex PCR reads. This table has hundreds of thousands of distinct CDR3 sequences, less than 20% appearing once. General observations from the study: Sensitivity of about 90% and specificity of around 80% were achieved when a 13-signature model separated ophthalmopathy from stable hyperthyroidism. Most expanded clonotypes in thyroid above 0.001 frequency also showed up in blood. Ophthalmopathy progression predictions by the model showed 72.22% specificity and approximately 70% sensitivity.

Germline V gives CDR1 MNHEY, CDR2 SVGEGT. V lost 7 bases and J lost 0, with 10 bases in between. The CDR3 has 14 amino acids. The chain uses TRBV6-2 or TRBV6-3 and TRBJ1-5; D is undetermined. The origin of this receptor is a woman aged 18-30 years with stable Graves' hyperthyroidism. The material sequenced was peripheral blood. CDR3 loop: CASKWSNSNQPQHF. CDR3 nucleotide sequence: TGTGCCAGCAAATGGAGTAATAGCAATCAGCCCCAGCATTTT.